This note documents a single T cell receptor beta chain sequence. What it recognizes is unknown. From 350 to 500 ng of RNA, a library with molecular barcoded alpha/delta and beta/gamma adaptors was made. TCRdb re-called the reads with MiXCR, one entry per CDR3 protein. The data show 35,000 to 50,000 distinct CDR3 sequences, roughly 12% seen once. CDR1 is MDHEN and CDR2 is SYDVKM in the germline V gene. J gave up 2 bases and V 11 bases, and 9 bases lay outside the gene matches. This CDR3 comprises 13 residues. Sampling of bone marrow took place during active disease in every patient. The entry originates in a study of read filtering for tumor transcriptome and immune sequencing. Study in general: R-ISS stage counts were eight or nine for I, more than 15 for II, more than 5 for III. General study points: Sorted CD138-negative bone marrow cells were not purified T cells. Correlation between methods rose after single-read clonotypes were removed.

This clonotype originated in a donor at least 40 years old with multiple myeloma. V usage is TRBV28 and J usage is TRBJ2-7, with 7 bases identical to TRBD1. Sequenced: a population of CD138-negative cells sorted from bone marrow. CDR3: CAATPQGAYEQYF. The CDR3 nucleotides read TGTGCCGCCACCCCTCAGGGGGCCTACGAGCAGTACTTC. Full variable domain (rest looked up from reference TRBV28 and TRBJ2-7): DVKVTQSSRYLVKRTGEKVFLECVQDMDHENMFWYRQDPGLGLRLIYFSYDVKMKEKGDIPEGYSVSREKKERFSLILESASTNQTSMYLCAATPQGAYEQYFGPGTRLTVT.